These 28 T cell receptor beta chains came from one sample sequenced in a study of graft-versus-host responses after intestinal transplantation. Clones were read by immunoSEQ multiplex PCR, and TCRdb kept only the in-frame ones, dropping some. The repertoire holds under 20,000 clones, with over 75% as singletons. Here the sequenced sample was PBMCs, taken 350 to 400 days after transplant. These receptors all stem from a human patient who received an intestinal transplant, so some T cells may come from the graft donor.

The rearrangement joins TRBV5-1 to TRBJ2-1, with 8 bases that match TRBD2. Per the germline V gene, CDR1 is SGHRS and CDR2 is YFSETQ. V lost 0 bases, J lost 5 bases, and 10 bases stayed unmatched. CDR3 length: 17 residues. DNA for the CDR3: TGCGCCAGCAGCTTGGAATTAGCGGGGACGGGGGACAATGAGCAGTTCTTC. It codes for CASSLELAGTGDNEQFF.

J is TRBJ2-5 and V is TRBV2, with D perhaps TRBD2 (5 bases). Germline values: CDR1 SNHLY, CDR2 FYNNEI. The CDR3 totals 13 residues. V was cut by 2 bases and J by 5 bases, with 9 bases left in between. CDR3 in DNA: TGTGCCAGCAGTGAACGGGATGTGGAGACCCAGTACTTC. Its translation: CASSERDVETQYF. Based on the CDR3 plus reference TRBV2 and TRBJ2-5, the full variable domain is EPEVTQTPSHQVTQMGQEVILRCVPISNHLYFYWYRQILGQKVEFLVSFYNNEISEKSEIFDDQFSVERPDGSNFTLKIRSTKLEDSAMYFCASSERDVETQYFGPGTRLLVL.

The chain couples TRBV19 to TRBJ2-7; tentative D call: TRBD1 (5 bases). Germline lookup yields CDR1 LNHDA and CDR2 SQIVND (reference sequence). This CDR3 is built from 13 residues. The V end lost 4 bases, the J end lost 5 bases, and 12 bases lay between the germline ends. DNA for the CDR3: TGTGCCAGTAGTAGGGGCGTATTAAACGAGCAGTACTTC. This translates into CASSRGVLNEQYF.

The rearrangement uses TRBV5-4 and TRBJ2-2, with D possibly being TRBD1 (6 bases). This CDR3 has 15 amino acids. Germline CDR1 and CDR2: SGHNT and YYREEE (reference sequence). V shed 4 bases and J shed 2 bases, with 12 bases lying between them. DNA for the CDR3: TGTGCCAGCAGCCAACAGGGAATAAACACCGGGGAGCTGTTTTTT. The encoded protein is CASSQQGINTGELFF.

The chain carries TRBV6-6 and TRBJ2-2; TRBD2 agrees at 8 bases. CDR3 length: 14 amino acids. V was pared by 5 bases and J by 4 bases, with 3 bases of the junction left unmatched. Germline V gene sequence: CDR1 MNHNY, CDR2 SVGAGI (reference sequence). DNA of the CDR3: TGTGCCAGCAGTCACGGGGGGGGCACCGGGGAGCTGTTTTTT. Residues: CASSHGGGTGELFF.

J is TRBJ2-7 and V is TRBV2, with 8 bases identical to TRBD1. The CDR3 runs 14 residues. J gave up 0 bases and V 6 bases, and 4 bases lay outside the gene matches. From germline, CDR1 is SNHLY and CDR2 FYNNEI. The CDR3 region is CASRRQGSSYEQYF. The CDR3 DNA sequence: TGTGCCAGCAGGAGACAGGGGAGCTCCTACGAGCAGTACTTC.

The rearrangement links TRBV15 to TRBJ2-1; 7 bases are shared with TRBD2. The CDR3 length is 16 residues. The germline V gene encodes CDR1 LNHNV and CDR2 YYDKDF (reference sequence). Trimming cost V 0 bases and J 4 bases; bases outside gene matches: 6. CDR3 residues: CATSRDLADSYNEQFF. The CDR3 DNA is TGTGCCACCAGCAGAGATCTAGCGGATAGTTACAATGAGCAGTTCTTC.

The chain uses TRBV6-5 and TRBJ2-3; either TRBD1 or TRBD2 may supply D (5 bases each). V was pared by 6 bases and J by 5 bases, with 12 bases between. This CDR3 spans 13 amino acids. Germline values: CDR1 MNHEY, CDR2 SVGAGI. This chain's CDR3 is CASRPRDEDTQYF. The CDR3 DNA follows: TGTGCCAGCAGACCACGGGACGAAGATACGCAGTATTTT.

The chain is built from TRBV27 and TRBJ1-6; 8 bases agree with TRBD1. The CDR3 sequence is 15 residues long. Per the germline V gene, CDR1 is MNHEY and CDR2 is SMNVEV (reference sequence). The V gene end was trimmed by 1 base and the J gene end by 10 bases; junction bases not matched to a gene: 6. The CDR3 here is CASSLFGQGESPLHF. The CDR3 region has the DNA TGTGCCAGCAGTTTATTCGGACAGGGCGAATCACCCCTCCACTTT.

The chain employs TRBV28 and TRBJ1-5; a possible D gene is TRBD1 (5 bases). This CDR3 is built from 14 residues. The V gene lost 5 bases and the J gene lost 6 bases, with 14 bases spanning the gap. Germline lookup yields CDR1 MDHEN and CDR2 SYDVKM. The CDR3 reads CASSLRVLFQPQHF. For the CDR3, the DNA is TGTGCCAGCAGTCTCAGGGTTTTGTTTCAGCCCCAGCATTTT. The full variable domain, rest sourced from reference TRBV28 and TRBJ1-5, is DVKVTQSSRYLVKRTGEKVFLECVQDMDHENMFWYRQDPGLGLRLIYFSYDVKMKEKGDIPEGYSVSREKKERFSLILESASTNQTSMYLCASSLRVLFQPQHFGDGTRLSIL.

The genes are TRBV2 and TRBJ2-1, with D tentatively TRBD1 (5 bases). Germline assignment: CDR1 SNHLY and CDR2 FYNNEI. With 4 bases removed from V and 7 bases from J, the gap between germline ends came to 17 bases. The CDR3 loop spans 15 amino acids. CDR3 sequence (DNA): TGTGCCAGCAGTGTCGCCAGGGAAAATGATAATGAGCAGTTCTTC. This gives the protein CASSVARENDNEQFF.

The chain couples TRBV7-9 to TRBJ2-2, with D maybe TRBD1 (5 bases). This CDR3 has 14 residues. The V gene's germline CDR1 is SEHNR and CDR2 FQNEAQ (reference sequence). Trimming removed 3 bases from V and 3 bases from J, with 8 bases in between. The CDR3 loop is CASSLGHHTGELFF. In DNA form, the CDR3 reads TGTGCCAGCAGCTTGGGGCACCACACCGGGGAGCTGTTTTTT.

V usage is TRBV6-5 and J usage is TRBJ1-2; 8 bases align to TRBD1. CDR3 length: 15 residues. The germline V gene has CDR1 MNHEY and CDR2 SVGAGI. V was clipped by 5 bases and J by 4 bases; unmatched bases: 9. This chain's CDR3 is CASSPLQTGAYGYTF. The DNA for the CDR3 is TGTGCCAGCAGTCCTCTCCAGACAGGGGCCTATGGCTACACCTTC.

The rearrangement joins TRBV5-1 to TRBJ2-3, with D perhaps matching TRBD2 (6 bases). This CDR3 has 14 residues. The V end lost 2 bases, the J end lost 4 bases, and 11 bases lay between the germline ends. CDR1 is SGHRS and CDR2 is YFSETQ in the germline V gene. The CDR3 here is CASSFSSSADTQYF. The CDR3, as DNA: TGCGCCAGCAGCTTTTCCTCTAGCGCAGATACGCAGTATTTT.

This chain connects TRBV7-2 to TRBJ1-2; D possibly corresponds to TRBD1 (5 bases). CDR1 is SGHTA and CDR2 is FQGNSA in the germline V gene. This CDR3 is 15 amino acids long. V shed 1 base and J shed 7 bases, with 16 bases lying between them. The CDR3 nucleotides read TGTGCCAGCAGCTTAGGGGGCGAATTAGGTCGTGGCTACACCTTC. Translated: CASSLGGELGRGYTF.

This chain connects TRBV6-5 to TRBJ1-1; no firm D call. CDR3 length equals 13 residues. Germline CDR1 reads MNHEY; CDR2 reads SVGAGI. Trimming stripped 6 bases from V and 4 bases from J, with 12 bases between. The CDR3 sequence is CASRSPSGTEAFF. CDR3 sequence (DNA): TGTGCCAGCAGGTCCCCCTCAGGCACTGAAGCTTTCTTT.

The chain has TRBV30 and TRBJ2-1; 8 bases fit TRBD1. After removal of 3 bases from V and 4 bases from J, the junction contained 2 bases not matched to a gene. CDR1 and CDR2 from the germline V gene are GTSNPN and SVGIG (reference sequence). The CDR3 has 13 amino acids. This chain's CDR3 is CAWRGTGYNEQFF. CDR3 coding DNA: TGTGCCTGGAGGGGGACAGGATACAATGAGCAGTTCTTC.

The chain employs TRBV28 and TRBJ1-1; D not resolved. CDR3 length: 15 residues. Trimming cost V 1 base and J 10 bases, with 19 bases left between them. Germline CDR1 reads MDHEN; CDR2 reads SYDVKM. CDR3 sequence (DNA): TGTGCCAGCAGTTTATTCGCATACTCCTCACCGATAGCTTTCTTT. It translates to CASSLFAYSSPIAFF.

The V and J genes are TRBV21-1 and TRBJ1-2; the table's TRBD1 call for D was not verified on the DNA. TRBV21-1 is a recognized pseudogene. The length of the CDR3 is 15 residues. The CDR3 reads CTSSNDRNINYGYTF. CDR3 nucleotide sequence: TGTACCAGCAGCAATGACAGGAACATTAACTATGGCTACACCTTC.

A single count supports this clone. J is TRBJ1-5 and V is TRBV4-1; 8 nucleotides match TRBD1. The J segment lost 4 bases and the V segment lost 2 bases, leaving 10 bases of the junction unmatched. The CDR3 spans 17 residues. Germline V gene sequence: CDR1 MGHRA, CDR2 YSYEKL. CDR3 in DNA: TGCGCCAGCAGCCAATGGCAGCCGGGACAGGTAAATCAGCCCCAGCATTTT. It specifies CASSQWQPGQVNQPQHF.

The chain has TRBV28 and TRBJ1-4; no clear D. There are 12 residues in the CDR3. The V end was cut by 2 bases, the J end by 14 bases, with 12 bases between. Germline V gives CDR1 MDHEN, CDR2 SYDVKM. The CDR3 sequence: CASSLKAGNLFF. DNA for the CDR3: TGTGCCAGCAGTTTAAAGGCAGGTAACCTGTTTTTT.

This rearrangement joins TRBV28 to TRBJ1-1, with D possibly matching TRBD1 (6 bases). Trimming left V 0 bases short and J 1 base short, with 9 bases between. The CDR3 is 15 residues long. Germline CDR1 is MDHEN and CDR2 is SYDVKM. DNA for the CDR3: TGTGCCAGCAGTTTATGGGGGGCAGCGAACACTGAAGCTTTCTTT. It specifies CASSLWGAANTEAFF. Full variable domain (outside the CDR3, taken from reference TRBV28 and TRBJ1-1): DVKVTQSSRYLVKRTGEKVFLECVQDMDHENMFWYRQDPGLGLRLIYFSYDVKMKEKGDIPEGYSVSREKKERFSLILESASTNQTSMYLCASSLWGAANTEAFFGQGTRLTVV.

This clone has just one count. V and J are TRBV28 and TRBJ2-7, with 9 bases identical to TRBD2. J was trimmed by 2 bases and V by 7 bases; bases with no gene match: 15. Germline lookup yields CDR1 MDHEN and CDR2 SYDVKM. This CDR3 has 17 residues. The CDR3 here is CASNSASGVPSTYEQYF. The CDR3 region has the DNA TGTGCCAGCAATAGCGCTAGCGGGGTCCCCTCCACCTACGAGCAGTACTTC.

The table lists this clone with a few counts. V is TRBV6-1 and J is TRBJ2-1, with 7 nucleotides matching TRBD2. The CDR3 spans 15 residues. Trimming at V came to 4 bases and at J to 3 bases, leaving 6 bases not matched to a gene. Germline V gene lookup returns CDR1 MNHNS and CDR2 SASEGT. CDR3 coding DNA: TGTGCCAGCAGTGTAGAGACGGGGGGCTACAATGAGCAGTTCTTC. Translating it yields CASSVETGGYNEQFF.

This clone was seen once. This rearrangement joins TRBV7-3 to TRBJ2-1; 10 bases are shared with TRBD2. The ends lost 5 bases at V and 4 bases at J; junction bases unmatched: 5. CDR3 length: 15 residues. Per the germline V gene, CDR1 is SGHTA and CDR2 is FQGTGA. The chain's CDR3 is CASSHSGGPYNEQFF. CDR3 sequence (DNA): TGTGCCAGCAGCCATAGCGGGGGGCCTTACAATGAGCAGTTCTTC.

The chain links TRBV19 to TRBJ1-2; D is unresolved. The germline V gene encodes CDR1 LNHDA and CDR2 SQIVND (reference sequence). The CDR3 totals 17 residues. The V and J ends lost 8 bases and 0 bases respectively, with 22 bases between them. The CDR3 loop reads CASPTSPQSATNYGYTF. CDR3 nucleotides: TGTGCCAGTCCAACCTCCCCGCAGTCCGCAACTAACTATGGCTACACCTTC.

This clone was counted a single time. At one of its ends the junction is not consistent with the germline gene, which may arise from a read error. For the CDR3, the DNA is TGTGCTAGCAGCTTCTACCACCTCCCCGGGGGTCGGAATTCACCCCTCCACTTT. Its protein product is CASSFYHLPGGRNSPLHF. This sequence joins TRBV7-7 and TRBJ1-6; a possible D gene is TRBD1 (5 bases). Germline CDR1 reads SSHAT; CDR2 reads FNYEAQ (reference sequence). The CDR3 runs to 18 residues.

The CDR3 DNA is TGTGCCAGCAGTTACTCGACGGGGGCTGGAAACACCATATATTTT. Translation gives CASSYSTGAGNTIYF. The V gene is TRBV6-5, the J gene TRBJ1-3, with D possibly TRBD1 on 5 matching bases. Trimming shortened V by 0 bases and J by 2 bases, and 8 bases separated the two germline ends. This CDR3 spans 15 amino acids. The germline CDR1 and CDR2 sequences are MNHEY and SVGAGI.